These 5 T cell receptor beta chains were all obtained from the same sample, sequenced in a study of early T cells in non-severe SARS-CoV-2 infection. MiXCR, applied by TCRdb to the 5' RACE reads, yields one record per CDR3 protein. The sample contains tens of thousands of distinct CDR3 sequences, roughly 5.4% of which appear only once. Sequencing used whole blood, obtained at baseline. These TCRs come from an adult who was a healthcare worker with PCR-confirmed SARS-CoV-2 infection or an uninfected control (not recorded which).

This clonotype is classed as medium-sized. Here the CDR3 DNA reads TGCAGCGTTGCCGGGCTGCGGGAGGGCTACACCTTC. This translates into CSVAGLREGYTF. The J gene is TRBJ1-2, the V gene TRBV29-1; D is ambiguous. Trimming took off 4 bases at V and 8 bases at J, with 14 bases between the two ends. This CDR3 has 12 residues. CDR1 is SQVTM, CDR2 ANQGSEA, per germline.

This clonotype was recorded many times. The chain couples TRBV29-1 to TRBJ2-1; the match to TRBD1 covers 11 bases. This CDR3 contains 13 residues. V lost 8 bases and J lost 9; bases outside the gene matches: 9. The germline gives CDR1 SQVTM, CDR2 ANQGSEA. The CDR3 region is CSTKDRGRGEQFF. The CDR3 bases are TGCAGCACCAAGGACAGGGGGCGCGGTGAGCAGTTCTTC.

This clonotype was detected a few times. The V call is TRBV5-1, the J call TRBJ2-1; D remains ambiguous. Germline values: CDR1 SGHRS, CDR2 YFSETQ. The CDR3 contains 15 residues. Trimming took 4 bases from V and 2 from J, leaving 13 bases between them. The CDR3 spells CASSPGPGAYNEQFF. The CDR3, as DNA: TGCGCCAGCAGCCCTGGACCCGGCGCCTACAATGAGCAGTTCTTC.

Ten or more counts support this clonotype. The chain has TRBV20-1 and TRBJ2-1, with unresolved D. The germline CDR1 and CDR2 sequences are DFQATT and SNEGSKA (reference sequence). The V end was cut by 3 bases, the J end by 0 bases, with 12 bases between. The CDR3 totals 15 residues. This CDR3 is CSARPSRTSYNEQFF. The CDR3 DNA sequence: TGCAGTGCTAGGCCCTCTCGGACCTCCTACAATGAGCAGTTCTTC.

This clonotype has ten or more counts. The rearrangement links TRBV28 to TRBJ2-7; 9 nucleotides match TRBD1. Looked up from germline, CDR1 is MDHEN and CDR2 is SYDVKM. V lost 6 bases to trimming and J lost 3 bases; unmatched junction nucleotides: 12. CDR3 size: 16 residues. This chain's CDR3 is CASRMGPSTGGYEQYF. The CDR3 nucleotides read TGTGCCAGCAGGATGGGGCCCTCGACAGGGGGCTACGAGCAGTACTTC.